Presented here are 20 T cell receptor beta chains from one specimen sequenced in a study of T cells in Graves' hyperthyroidism and ophthalmopathy. The TCR beta CDR3 regions underwent amplification using RNA transcripts as the source. An initial round of RT-PCR targeting the TCR CDR3 relied on the HTBI primer set. From the multiplex PCR reads, TCRdb called clonotypes with MiXCR, one entry per CDR3 protein. This table has under 700,000 distinct CDR3 sequences, 35% to 55% appearing once. The sequencing sample was made of peripheral blood or thyroid tissue (not recorded which). These receptors were taken from a young woman with Graves' hyperthyroidism.

This clonotype was seen many times. The chain has TRBV6-6 and TRBJ1-6, with D possibly TRBD1 on 5 matching bases. CDR1 is MNHNY and CDR2 is SVGAGI in the germline V gene (reference sequence). The ends were cut back, 2 bases at V and 7 bases at J, with 12 bases in the middle. The CDR3 is 15 residues long. The DNA for the CDR3 is TGTGCCAGCAGTTACAGGGGCACGACAAATTCACCCCTCCACTTT. This codes for CASSYRGTTNSPLHF.

This clonotype has a handful of counts. The genes are TRBV19 and TRBJ2-5; no clear D. The germline gives CDR1 LNHDA, CDR2 SQIVND (reference sequence). The CDR3 is made up of 16 amino acids. Between the trimmed V and J ends, which lost 9 bases and 4 bases, there was a span of 24 bases. CDR3 bases: TGTGCCAGCAGCCAAGATCGTAGCCTAGGCGGAGAGACCCAGTACTTC. Translated: CASSQDRSLGGETQYF.

The gene calls are TRBV7-3 and TRBJ2-5; TRBD2 might be the D (5 bases). The CDR3 has 17 residues. In germline, CDR1 is SGHTA, CDR2 FQGTGA. V dropped 6 bases and J dropped 0 bases, with 20 bases sitting between them. The CDR3 here is CASSYWDRGGNQETQYF. The CDR3 bases are TGTGCCAGCAGTTACTGGGATCGTGGAGGAAACCAAGAGACCCAGTACTTC.

This clonotype was counted a single time. V usage is TRBV25-1 and J usage is TRBJ1-6, with a possible D match to TRBD1 (5 bases). V was pared by 5 bases and J by 7 bases, with 15 bases between. Germline CDR1 is MGHDK and CDR2 is SYGVNS. This CDR3 contains 15 residues. The CDR3 here is CASSYLGDPNSPLHF. In nucleotides, the CDR3 is TGTGCCAGCAGTTACTTAGGGGACCCAAATTCACCCCTCCACTTT.

The chain employs TRBV7-9 and TRBJ1-1; TRBD1 agrees at 7 bases. The CDR3 sequence is 15 residues long. The V gene end was trimmed by 6 bases and the J gene end by 0 bases; junction bases not matched to a gene: 7. Germline V gene data show CDR1 as SEHNR and CDR2 as FQNEAQ (reference sequence). As DNA, the CDR3 is TGTGCCAGCAGACTAGGGGGCCGCCTGAACACTGAAGCTTTCTTT. Encoded protein: CASRLGGRLNTEAFF.

Ten or more counts support this clonotype. The chain couples TRBV7-2 to TRBJ2-5; D call uncertain. V lost 5 bases to trimming and J lost 5 bases, with 15 bases between them. The CDR3 is 14 residues long. Per the germline V gene, CDR1 is SGHTA and CDR2 is FQGNSA. This chain's CDR3 is CASSGRSSLETQYF. In DNA, the CDR3 is TGTGCCAGCAGCGGCAGGAGCTCCCTCGAGACCCAGTACTTC.

The chain is built from TRBV10-3 and TRBJ1-6; D ambiguous. This CDR3 comprises 13 residues. In germline, CDR1 is ENHRY, CDR2 SYGVKD. V lost 10 bases and J lost 8, with 15 bases in between. The CDR3 coding sequence is TGTGCCAGCACGCAAGGACGGCATTCACCCCTCCACTTT. It is translated as CASTQGRHSPLHF.

This chain links TRBV20-1 with TRBJ2-7, with D tentatively TRBD2 (5 bases). CDR3 length: 14 amino acids. Trimming left V 5 bases short and J 0 bases short, with 14 bases between. The germline V gene has CDR1 DFQATT and CDR2 SNEGSKA (reference sequence). CDR3 in amino acids: CSAGTGSHSYEQYF. The CDR3 DNA reads TGCAGTGCTGGTACGGGGTCCCACTCCTACGAGCAGTACTTC.

The chain carries TRBV24-1 and TRBJ2-6; 10 positions agree with TRBD1. Germline V gene data show CDR1 as KGHDR and CDR2 as SFDVKD. The trim removed 5 bases at V and 0 bases at J, leaving 15 bases unmatched. This CDR3 has 21 amino acids. CDR3 loop: CATSAPQGQGNGPSGANVLTF. The CDR3 DNA follows: TGTGCCACCAGTGCCCCCCAGGGACAGGGGAACGGTCCCTCTGGGGCCAACGTCCTGACTTTC.

Ten or more counts support this clonotype. The CDR3 sequence is CASSPDRASPLHF. CDR3 DNA sequence: TGTGCCAGCAGTCCGGACAGGGCTTCACCCCTCCACTTT. This chain links TRBV6-6 with TRBJ1-6; 8 bases are shared with TRBD1. Trimming removed 5 bases from V and 9 bases from J; junction bases left unmatched: 3. Per germline, CDR1 MNHNY and CDR2 SVGAGI (reference sequence). This CDR3 has 13 residues.

This clonotype occurred once. This chain joins TRBV29-1 and TRBJ2-7; 8 nucleotides agree with TRBD2. Losses at the gene ends were 7 bases for V and 5 bases for J; bases not matched to a gene: 4. Per germline, CDR1 SQVTM and CDR2 ANQGSEA. CDR3 length: 11 amino acids. CDR3 bases: TGCAGCGCCGGGACTAGAGACGAGCAGTACTTC. Translation gives CSAGTRDEQYF.

In this sample, this clonotype turned up many times. The chain uses TRBV10-3 and TRBJ1-2; 11 nucleotides align to TRBD1. CDR1 and CDR2 (germline): ENHRY, SYGVKD. CDR3 length equals 16 residues. J lost 4 bases, V lost 2 bases, and 6 bases had no gene match. The CDR3 DNA is TGTGCCATCAGTGAGACATGGACAGGGGGCCTCTATGGCTACACCTTC. Translated: CAISETWTGGLYGYTF.

The genes are TRBV24-1 and TRBJ2-2; D might be TRBD1 (7 bases). Looked up from germline, CDR1 is KGHDR and CDR2 is SFDVKD. The CDR3 totals 19 residues. The V end was cut by 0 bases, the J end by 3 bases, with 19 bases between. CDR3 amino acids: CATSDLAPLEGAYTGELFF. In DNA form, the CDR3 reads TGTGCCACCAGTGATTTGGCCCCTCTGGAGGGGGCATACACCGGGGAGCTGTTTTTT.

This clonotype was seen ten or more times. The V call is TRBV29-1, the J call TRBJ1-1; possible D gene TRBD1, 5 bases. Trimming stripped 5 bases from V and 3 bases from J, with 13 bases between. Per germline, CDR1 SQVTM and CDR2 ANQGSEA. The CDR3 covers 13 residues. CDR3 amino acids: CSVRGGYDTEAFF. CDR3 sequence (DNA): TGCAGCGTTCGGGGGGGTTATGACACTGAAGCTTTCTTT.

In the case of this clonotype: As the CDR3 is not closed by the conserved phenylalanine or tryptophan, this likely results from a read error. The limits of the CDR3 on the DNA are not certain, so only TCRdb's listed CDR3 is given. The V gene is TRBV7-9, the J gene TRBJ1-4; the table's D gene call, TRBD1, was not cross checked with the DNA. Including both end residues, the CDR3 is 9 amino acids long. CDR1 and CDR2 from the germline V gene are SEHNR and FQNEAQ (reference sequence). The CDR3 here is CASSTDRVY.

With regard to this clonotype: Relative to the germline gene, one junction end is altered; a read error may explain this. J is TRBJ2-7 and V is TRBV7-9; 8 nucleotides line up with TRBD2. The CDR3 is made up of 14 amino acids. Germline V gene sequence: CDR1 SEHNR, CDR2 FQNEAQ (reference sequence). CDR3: CASSVGGLVTGQYF. The CDR3 DNA sequence: TGCGCCAGCAGCGTAGGGGGACTAGTAACCGGGCAGTACTTC. Complete variable domain (other parts from reference TRBV7-9 and TRBJ2-7): DTGVSQNPRHKITKRGQNVTFRCDPISEHNRLYWYRQTLGQGPEFLTYFQNEAQLEKSRLLSDRFSAERPKGSFSTLEIQRTEQGDSAMYLCASSVGGLVTGQYFGPGTRLTVT.

A remark on this clonotype: The junction shows a germline mismatch at one end, possibly a read error. The chain couples TRBV29-1 to TRBJ2-5; D assignment may be TRBD1 or TRBD2 (6 bases each). The CDR3 covers 14 residues. The V gene's germline CDR1 is SQVTM and CDR2 ANQGSEA. This CDR3 is CSAGGGAGQEAQYF. CDR3 in DNA: TGCAGCGCTGGGGGCGGGGCTGGCCAAGAGGCCCAGTACTTC.

The chain joins TRBV7-3 to TRBJ2-5, with D possibly TRBD2 on 6 matching bases. Germline V gene sequence: CDR1 SGHTA, CDR2 FQGTGA. The CDR3 is 14 amino acids. Trimming left V 2 bases short and J 5 bases short, with 12 bases between. CDR3 sequence reads: CASSLAGRLETQYF. In nucleotides, the CDR3 is TGTGCCAGCAGCTTAGCGGGGCGGTTGGAGACCCAGTACTTC.

This clonotype showed up just a few times. CDR3 in amino acids: CATSDTLNTGELFF. CDR3 coding DNA: TGTGCCACCAGTGATACCCTAAACACCGGGGAGCTGTTTTTT. The J gene is TRBJ2-2, the V gene TRBV24-1; D call uncertain. Trimming removed 3 bases from V and 2 bases from J, with 6 bases in between. This CDR3 is built from 14 residues. The germline V gene has CDR1 KGHDR and CDR2 SFDVKD.

This clonotype was counted a single time. The chain employs TRBV15 and TRBJ1-2; TRBD1 matches 7 bases. V trimming: 8 bases; J trimming: 5 bases; junction bases outside the gene matches: 5. Germline lookup yields CDR1 LNHNV and CDR2 YYDKDF (reference sequence). The CDR3 totals 12 residues. The CDR3, as DNA: TGTGCCACCCGCCAGGGGGATTATGGCTACACCTTC. This sequence encodes CATRQGDYGYTF.